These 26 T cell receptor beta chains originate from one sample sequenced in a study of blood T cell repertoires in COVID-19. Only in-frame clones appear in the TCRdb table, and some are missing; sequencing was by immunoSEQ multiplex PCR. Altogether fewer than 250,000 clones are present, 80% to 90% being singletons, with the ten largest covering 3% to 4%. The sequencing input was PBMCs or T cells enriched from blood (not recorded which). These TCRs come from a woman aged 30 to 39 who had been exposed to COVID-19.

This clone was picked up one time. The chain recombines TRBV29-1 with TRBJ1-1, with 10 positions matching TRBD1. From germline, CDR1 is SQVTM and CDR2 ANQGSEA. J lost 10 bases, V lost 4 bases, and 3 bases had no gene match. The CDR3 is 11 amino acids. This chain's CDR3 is CSVGDRGSAFF. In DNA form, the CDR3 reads TGCAGCGTTGGGGACAGGGGTTCAGCTTTCTTT.

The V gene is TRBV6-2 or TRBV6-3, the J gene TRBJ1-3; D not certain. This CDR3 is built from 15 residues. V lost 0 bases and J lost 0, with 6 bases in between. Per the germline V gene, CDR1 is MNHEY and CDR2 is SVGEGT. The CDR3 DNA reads TGTGCCAGCAGTTACTCGTCCTTCTCTGGAAACACCATATATTTT. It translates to CASSYSSFSGNTIYF.

In DNA form, the CDR3 reads TGTGCCACCAGCAGACAGGGGCTCTATGGCTACACCTTC. Encoded protein: CATSRQGLYGYTF. This rearrangement joins TRBV15 to TRBJ1-2; tentative D call: TRBD1 (6 bases). The CDR3 extends over 13 amino acids. Trimming pared 2 bases from V and 4 bases from J, leaving 8 bases between. Germline V gene data show CDR1 as LNHNV and CDR2 as YYDKDF (reference sequence).

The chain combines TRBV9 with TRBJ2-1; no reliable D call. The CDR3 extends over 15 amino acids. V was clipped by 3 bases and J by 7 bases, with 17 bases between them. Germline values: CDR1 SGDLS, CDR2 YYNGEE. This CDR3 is CASSEFPQERNEQFF. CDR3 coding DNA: TGTGCCAGCAGCGAATTCCCCCAGGAAAGGAATGAGCAGTTCTTC.

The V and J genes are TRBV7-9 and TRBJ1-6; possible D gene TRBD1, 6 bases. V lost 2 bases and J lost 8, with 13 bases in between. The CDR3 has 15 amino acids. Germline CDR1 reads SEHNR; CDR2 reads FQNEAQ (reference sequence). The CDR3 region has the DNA TGTGCCAGCAGCTTATCCACCGAGGGGGATTCACCCCTCCACTTT. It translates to CASSLSTEGDSPLHF.

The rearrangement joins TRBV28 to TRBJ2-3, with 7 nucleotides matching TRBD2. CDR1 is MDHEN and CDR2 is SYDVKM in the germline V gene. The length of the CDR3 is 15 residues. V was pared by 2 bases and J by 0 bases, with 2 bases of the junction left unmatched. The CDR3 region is CASSLSGDSTDTQYF. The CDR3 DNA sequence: TGTGCCAGCAGTTTAAGCGGGGATAGCACAGATACGCAGTATTTT. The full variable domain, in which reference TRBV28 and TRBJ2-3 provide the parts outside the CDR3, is DVKVTQSSRYLVKRTGEKVFLECVQDMDHENMFWYRQDPGLGLRLIYFSYDVKMKEKGDIPEGYSVSREKKERFSLILESASTNQTSMYLCASSLSGDSTDTQYFGPGTRLTVL.

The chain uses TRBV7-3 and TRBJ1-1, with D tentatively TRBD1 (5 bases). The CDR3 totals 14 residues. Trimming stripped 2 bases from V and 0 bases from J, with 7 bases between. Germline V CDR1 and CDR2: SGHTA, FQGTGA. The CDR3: CASSLWGVNTEAFF. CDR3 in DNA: TGTGCCAGCAGCTTATGGGGGGTGAACACTGAAGCTTTCTTT.

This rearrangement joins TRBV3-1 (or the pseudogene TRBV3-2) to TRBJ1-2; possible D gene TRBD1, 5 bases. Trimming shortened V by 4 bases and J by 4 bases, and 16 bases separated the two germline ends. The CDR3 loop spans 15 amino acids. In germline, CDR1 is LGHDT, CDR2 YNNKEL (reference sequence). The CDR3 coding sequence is TGTGCCAGCAGCCGCCCGTTGGGGGGGAGCTATGGCTACACCTTC. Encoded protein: CASSRPLGGSYGYTF.

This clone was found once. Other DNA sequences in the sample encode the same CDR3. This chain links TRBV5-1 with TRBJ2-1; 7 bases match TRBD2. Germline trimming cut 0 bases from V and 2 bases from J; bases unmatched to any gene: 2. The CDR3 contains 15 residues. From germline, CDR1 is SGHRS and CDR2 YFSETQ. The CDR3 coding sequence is TGCGCCAGCAGCTTGGCCGGGGGGACCTACAATGAGCAGTTCTTC. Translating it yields CASSLAGGTYNEQFF.

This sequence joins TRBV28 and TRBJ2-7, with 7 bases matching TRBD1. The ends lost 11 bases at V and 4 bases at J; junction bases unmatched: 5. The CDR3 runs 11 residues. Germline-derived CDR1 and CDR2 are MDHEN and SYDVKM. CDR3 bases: TGTGCCTTGCAGGGGGAGTACGAGCAGTACTTC. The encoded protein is CALQGEYEQYF.

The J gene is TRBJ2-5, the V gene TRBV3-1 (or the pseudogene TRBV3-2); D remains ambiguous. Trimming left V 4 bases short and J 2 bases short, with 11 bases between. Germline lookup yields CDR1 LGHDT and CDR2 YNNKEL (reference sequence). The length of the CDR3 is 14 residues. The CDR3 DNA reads TGTGCCAGCAGCCCTCGACAAATTCAAGAGACCCAGTACTTC. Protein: CASSPRQIQETQYF.

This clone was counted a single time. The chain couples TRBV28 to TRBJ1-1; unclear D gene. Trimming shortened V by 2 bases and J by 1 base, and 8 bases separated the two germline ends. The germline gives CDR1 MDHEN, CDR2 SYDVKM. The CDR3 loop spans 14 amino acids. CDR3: CASSLTAWNTEAFF. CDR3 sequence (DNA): TGTGCCAGCAGTTTAACTGCATGGAACACTGAAGCTTTCTTT.

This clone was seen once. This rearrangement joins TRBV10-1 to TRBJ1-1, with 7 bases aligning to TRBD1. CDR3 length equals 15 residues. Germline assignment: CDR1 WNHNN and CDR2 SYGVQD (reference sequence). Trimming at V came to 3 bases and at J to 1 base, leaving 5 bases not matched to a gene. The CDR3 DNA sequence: TGCGCCAGCAGTGAAACGGCAGGGGGGAACACTGAAGCTTTCTTT. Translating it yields CASSETAGGNTEAFF.

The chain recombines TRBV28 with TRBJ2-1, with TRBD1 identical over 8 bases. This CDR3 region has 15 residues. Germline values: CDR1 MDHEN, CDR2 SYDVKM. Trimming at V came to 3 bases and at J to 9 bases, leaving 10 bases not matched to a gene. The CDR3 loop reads CASSFLGQGAGEQFF. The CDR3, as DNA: TGTGCCAGCAGTTTTTTGGGGCAGGGGGCCGGTGAGCAGTTCTTC.

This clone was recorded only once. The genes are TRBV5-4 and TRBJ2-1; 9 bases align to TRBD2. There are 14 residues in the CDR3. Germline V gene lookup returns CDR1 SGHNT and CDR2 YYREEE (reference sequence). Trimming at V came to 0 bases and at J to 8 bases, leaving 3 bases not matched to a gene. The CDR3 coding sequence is TGTGCCAGCAGCTTGGTGGGACTAGCTGATGAGCAGTTCTTC. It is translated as CASSLVGLADEQFF.

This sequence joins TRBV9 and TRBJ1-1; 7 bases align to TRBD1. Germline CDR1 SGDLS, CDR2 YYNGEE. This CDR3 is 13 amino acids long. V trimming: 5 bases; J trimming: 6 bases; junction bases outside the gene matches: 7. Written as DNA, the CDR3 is TGTGCCAGCAGTAGGACAGGCCTCTCTGAAGCTTTCTTT. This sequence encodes CASSRTGLSEAFF.

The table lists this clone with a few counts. The CDR3 DNA is TGTGCCAGCAGTTACCGTAGTGTTCAGGGCACTGAAGCTTTCTTT. The encoded protein is CASSYRSVQGTEAFF. The chain is built from TRBV6-5 and TRBJ1-1; maybe TRBD1 (5 bases). Germline CDR1 MNHEY, CDR2 SVGAGI. The CDR3 consists of 15 residues. V gave up 2 bases and J gave up 4 bases, with 14 bases separating them.

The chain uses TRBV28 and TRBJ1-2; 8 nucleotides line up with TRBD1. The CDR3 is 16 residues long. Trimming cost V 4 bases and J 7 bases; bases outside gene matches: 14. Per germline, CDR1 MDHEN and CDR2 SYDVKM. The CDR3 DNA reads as TGTGCCAGCAGTTACGTTACCGGGACAGGTTATGGTGGCTACACCTTC. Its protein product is CASSYVTGTGYGGYTF.

CDR3 sequence (DNA): TGTGCCAGCAGTACTACATCAAACTATGGCTACACCTTC. It translates to CASSTTSNYGYTF. The V gene is TRBV12-3 or TRBV12-4, the J gene TRBJ1-2; D unresolved. The CDR3 covers 13 residues. V was trimmed by 5 bases and J by 2 bases, leaving 9 bases between them.

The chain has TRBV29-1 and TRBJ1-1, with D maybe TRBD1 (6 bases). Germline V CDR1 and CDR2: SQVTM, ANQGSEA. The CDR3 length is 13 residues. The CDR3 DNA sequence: TGCCATACCCCCCGACAGGCGAACACTGAAGCTTTCTTT. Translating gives CHTPRQANTEAFF.

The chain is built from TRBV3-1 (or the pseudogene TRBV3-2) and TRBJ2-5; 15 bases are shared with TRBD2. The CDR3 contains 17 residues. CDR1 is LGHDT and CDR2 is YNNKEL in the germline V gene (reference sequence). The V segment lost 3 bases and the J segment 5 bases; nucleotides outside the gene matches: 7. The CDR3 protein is CASSQARTSGRGETQYF. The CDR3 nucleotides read TGTGCCAGCAGCCAGGCTCGGACTAGCGGGAGGGGTGAGACCCAGTACTTC.

As DNA, the CDR3 is TGTGCCAGCAGCCCCGATGGGGGAGGGCTTTACACTGAAGCTTTCTTT. Its translation is CASSPDGGGLYTEAFF. This sequence joins TRBV5-4 and TRBJ1-1, with D possibly matching TRBD1 (5 bases). The CDR3 contains 16 residues. Per the germline V gene, CDR1 is SGHNT and CDR2 is YYREEE (reference sequence). V was shortened by 4 bases and J by 3 bases, with 19 bases between the two germline ends. Full variable domain (rest looked up from reference TRBV5-4 and TRBJ1-1): ETGVTQSPTHLIKTRGQQVTLRCSSQSGHNTVSWYQQALGQGPQFIFQYYREEENGRGNFPPRFSGLQFPNYSSELNVNALELDDSALYLCASSPDGGGLYTEAFFGQGTRLTVV.

The chain's CDR3 is CASSLRAENTEAFF. In DNA form, the CDR3 reads TGCGCCAGCAGCTTGAGAGCCGAGAACACTGAAGCTTTCTTT. The rearrangement uses TRBV5-1 and TRBJ1-1, with D unresolved. Per germline, CDR1 SGHRS and CDR2 YFSETQ. V was shortened by 1 base and J by 1 base, with 8 bases between the two germline ends. The CDR3 has 14 residues.

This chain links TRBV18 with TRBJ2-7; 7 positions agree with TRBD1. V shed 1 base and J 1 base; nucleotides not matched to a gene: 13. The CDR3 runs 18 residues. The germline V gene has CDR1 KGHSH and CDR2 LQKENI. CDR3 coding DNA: TGTGCCAGCTCACCACTGATCCTGACAGGGCAGAGGTCCTACGAGCAGTACTTC. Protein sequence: CASSPLILTGQRSYEQYF.

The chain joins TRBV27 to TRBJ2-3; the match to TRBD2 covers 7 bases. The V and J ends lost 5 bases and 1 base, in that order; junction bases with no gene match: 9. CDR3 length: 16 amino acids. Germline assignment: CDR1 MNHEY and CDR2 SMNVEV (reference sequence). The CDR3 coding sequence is TGTGCCAGCAGTGGCCCGTTTCTAGCGGGCACAGATACGCAGTATTTT. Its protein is CASSGPFLAGTDTQYF.

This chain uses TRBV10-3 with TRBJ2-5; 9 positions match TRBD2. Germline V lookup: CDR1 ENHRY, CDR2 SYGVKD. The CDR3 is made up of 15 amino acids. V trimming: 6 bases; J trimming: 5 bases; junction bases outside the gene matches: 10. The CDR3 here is CAISPIAGEGETQYF. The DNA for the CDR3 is TGTGCCATCAGCCCCATAGCGGGAGAGGGGGAGACCCAGTACTTC.